These T cell receptor beta chains were read from a single sample in a study of shared clonotypes between healthy human individuals. The repertoire was sequenced with immunoSEQ multiplex PCR; TCRdb's copy has only in-frame clones and lacks some. The data show 650,000 to 800,000 clones, approximately 72% seen once. The sequenced sample was memory CD4+ T cells sorted from blood. The receptors were gathered from a young woman in good health. CDR3s include the opening cysteine and the closing phenylalanine or tryptophan. D genes are given only for firm matches. The size field is filled for only some rows; it gives once, few, many or a size class.

D gene | J gene | V gene | clone size | CDR3 DNA | CDR3 protein
TRBD2 | TRBJ2-7 | TRBV7-9 | few | TGTGCCAGCAGAAATACGGGAGGAACCTACGAGCAGTACTTC | CASRNTGGTYEQYF
- | TRBJ2-5 | TRBV5-1 | - | TGCGCCAGCAGCTTGCTCGGCCGGCAAGAGACCCAGTACTTC | CASSLLGRQETQYF
TRBD1 | TRBJ2-4 | TRBV19 | - | TGTGCCAGTAGTATAGGGGGCAGGGGGAACATTCAGTACTTC | CASSIGGRGNIQYF
TRBD1 | TRBJ1-6 | TRBV28 | - | TGTGCCAGCAGTTTTCCCGGGACAGGGAATTCACCCCTCCACTTT | CASSFPGTGNSPLHF
- | TRBJ2-5 | TRBV5-1 | - | TGCGCCAGCAGCTTGGGAGACAGGACGGAGACCCAGTACTTC | CASSLGDRTETQYF
TRBD1 | TRBJ1-2 | TRBV5-6 | few | TGTGCCAGCAGCCCATGGGACAGCTATGGCTACACCTTC | CASSPWDSYGYTF
- | TRBJ2-2 | TRBV19 | once | TGTGCCAGTAGTATAATAACACTGGGCGCGGGGGCGACGAACACCGGGGAGCTGTTTTTT | CASSIITLGAGATNTGELFF
- | TRBJ2-7 | TRBV6-4 | - | TGTGCCAGCACCAGGGGGGCGAATCCCTACGAGCAGTACTTC | CASTRGANPYEQYF
- | TRBJ1-5 | TRBV30 | - | TGTGCCTGGAGTCCCGGACGGCACAATCAGCCCCAGCATTTT | CAWSPGRHNQPQHF
TRBD1 | TRBJ2-1 | TRBV7-3 | - | TGTGCCAGCAGCCAAGGGACAGGTTCCTACAATGAGCAGTTCTTC | CASSQGTGSYNEQFF
- | TRBJ1-1 | TRBV28 | few | TGTGCCAGCACCAGTTTCAACACTGAAGCTTTCTTT | CASTSFNTEAFF
TRBD2 | TRBJ2-1 | TRBV9 | - | TGTGCCAGCAGCGTAGGGACTAGCGGGAGGAATGAGCAGTTCTTC | CASSVGTSGRNEQFF
TRBD1 | TRBJ2-3 | TRBV19 | - | TGTGCCAGTAGTAACCCCGGGGACAGTCTAATCCGGTATTTT | CASSNPGDSLIRYF
TRBD1 | TRBJ2-7 | TRBV28 | - | TGTGCTTCTGTAGGGACAGTCTACGAGCAGTACTTC | CASVGTVYEQYF
TRBD1 | TRBJ2-5 | TRBV5-4 | - | TGTGCCAGCAGCTGGCGGACAGGACAAGAGACCCAGTACTTC | CASSWRTGQETQYF
TRBD2 | TRBJ2-5 | TRBV18 | - | TGTGCCAGCTCAAAGGGACTACAAGAGACCCAGTACTTC | CASSKGLQETQYF
- | TRBJ1-1 | TRBV28 | once | TGTGCCAGCCGCAGGGTGAACACTGAAGCTTTCTTT | CASRRVNTEAFF
- | TRBJ1-5 | TRBV10-3 | - | TGTGCCATCAGTGAAACAGGGCCGGGCAATCAGCCCCAGCATTTT | CAISETGPGNQPQHF
- | TRBJ2-5 | TRBV5-8 | few | TGTGCCAGCAGCTTGGAGGGCAGGGGAATAATACAAGAGACCCAGTACTTC | CASSLEGRGIIQETQYF
TRBD2 | TRBJ2-3 | TRBV19 | - | TGTGCCAGTAGTAGGTCTAGCGGGCTCGGGGATACGCAGTATTTT | CASSRSSGLGDTQYF
TRBD1 | TRBJ2-7 | TRBV28 | many | TGTGCCAGCACCTACTCCGGGACAGGGGTGTATTACGAGCAGTACTTC | CASTYSGTGVYYEQYF
TRBD2 | TRBJ2-5 | TRBV11-2 | - | TGTGCCAGCAGCTTGACTAGCGGGAGTCGCTATGAGACCCAGTACTTC | CASSLTSGSRYETQYF
TRBD2 | TRBJ2-7 | TRBV7-2 | - | TGTGCCAGCAGCTCGTCCGGGACTAGCTCCTACGAGCAGTACTTC | CASSSSGTSSYEQYF
- | TRBJ2-3 | TRBV28 | once | TGTGCCAGCAGTTTCCTCGGACCAGATACGCAGTATTTT | CASSFLGPDTQYF
- | TRBJ2-1 | TRBV15 | - | TGTGCCACCAGCATTGGCGGAACCTACAATGAGCAGTTCTTC | CATSIGGTYNEQFF
- | TRBJ2-3 | TRBV27 | - | TGTGCCAGCAGTTTGGCGGGACCGCCTAACACAGATACGCAGTATTTT | CASSLAGPPNTDTQYF